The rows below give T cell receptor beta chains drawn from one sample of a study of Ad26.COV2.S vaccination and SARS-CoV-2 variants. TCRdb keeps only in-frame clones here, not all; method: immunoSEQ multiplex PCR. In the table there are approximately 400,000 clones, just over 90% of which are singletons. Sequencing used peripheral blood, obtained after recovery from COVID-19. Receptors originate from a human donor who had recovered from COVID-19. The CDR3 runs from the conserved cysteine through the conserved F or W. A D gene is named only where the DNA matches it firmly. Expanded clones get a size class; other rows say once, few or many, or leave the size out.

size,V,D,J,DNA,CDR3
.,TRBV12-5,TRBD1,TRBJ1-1,TGTGCTAGTGGTTTGGGGGACAGTCACACTGAAGCTTTCTTT,CASGLGDSHTEAFF
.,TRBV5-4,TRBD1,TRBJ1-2,TGTGCCAGCAGCTTGGGGACAGGTGGCTACACCTTC,CASSLGTGGYTF
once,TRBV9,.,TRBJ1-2,TGTGCCAGCAGCGCTCCGGCGGGAGCCTATGGCTACACCTTC,CASSAPAGAYGYTF
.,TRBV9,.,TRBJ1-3,TGTGCCAGCCAACGGGGAACTGGAAACACCATATATTTT,CASQRGTGNTIYF
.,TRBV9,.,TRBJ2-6,TGTGCCAGCAGCGTAGCTTTGGGGGGTGGGGCCAACGTCCTGACTTTC,CASSVALGGGANVLTF
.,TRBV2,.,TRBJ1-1,TGTGCCGGAACTCCAGGGCGGAACACTGAAGCTTTCTTT,CAGTPGRNTEAFF
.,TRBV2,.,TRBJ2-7,TGTGCCAGCAGTGAAGGAGCTTCAGTCTACGAGCAGTACTTC,CASSEGASVYEQYF
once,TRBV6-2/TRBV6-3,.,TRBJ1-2,TGTGCCAGCAGTTACGGAGGTGACTATGGCTACACCTTC,CASSYGGDYGYTF
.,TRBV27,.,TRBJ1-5,TGTGCCAGCAGTTTAAACAGAGACGCACTTTATAGCAATCAGCCCCAGCATTTT,CASSLNRDALYSNQPQHF
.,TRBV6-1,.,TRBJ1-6,TGTGCCAGCAGTGAAGTCACAGGCTATAATTCACCCCTCCACTTT,CASSEVTGYNSPLHF
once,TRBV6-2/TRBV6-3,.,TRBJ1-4,TGTGCCAGCAGTTACTCGATAGCAGGCCAAGACCTGGAAAAACTGTTTTTT,CASSYSIAGQDLEKLFF
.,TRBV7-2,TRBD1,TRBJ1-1,TGTGCCAGCAGTTCCACGACAGGGTACTTTGAAGCTTTCTTT,CASSSTTGYFEAFF
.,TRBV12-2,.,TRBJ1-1,TGTGCAAGTCGCTTTACAGGGGTAATGAACACTGAAGCTTTCTTT,CASRFTGVMNTEAFF
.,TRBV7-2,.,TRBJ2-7,TGTGCCAGCAGCTTAGCGGGGGGGCCTTACGAGCAGTACTTC,CASSLAGGPYEQYF
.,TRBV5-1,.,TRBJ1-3,TGCGCCAGCAGCTTGGCCGGACTCTCTGGAAACACCATATATTTT,CASSLAGLSGNTIYF
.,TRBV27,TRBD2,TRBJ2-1,TGTGCCAGCACCCGCGGGGGGCAGATTAGGTGGGATGAGCAGTTCTTC,CASTRGGQIRWDEQFF
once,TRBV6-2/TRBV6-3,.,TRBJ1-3,TGTGCCAGCAGTTACTCCCAACGCGACACCTACTCTGGAAACACCATATATTTT,CASSYSQRDTYSGNTIYF
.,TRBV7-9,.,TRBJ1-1,TGTGCCAGCAGCTTAGTAGGGTTTAATGATATGAACACTGAAGCTTTCTTT,CASSLVGFNDMNTEAFF
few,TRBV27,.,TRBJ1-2,TGTGCCAGCAGCGAAAAACAGGGACCTCTCTATGGCTACACCTTC,CASSEKQGPLYGYTF
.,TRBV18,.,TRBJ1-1,TGTGCCAGCTCACCACCCTATCACGGGGGCACTGAAGCTTTCTTT,CASSPPYHGGTEAFF
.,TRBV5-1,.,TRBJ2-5,TGCGCCAGCAGCTTGTTCAGAGCTAGTTTTGAGACCCAGTACTTC,CASSLFRASFETQYF
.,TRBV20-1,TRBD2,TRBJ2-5,TGCAGTGCTAGTTACAGCGGGGGGGTCCAAGAGACCCAGTACTTC,CSASYSGGVQETQYF